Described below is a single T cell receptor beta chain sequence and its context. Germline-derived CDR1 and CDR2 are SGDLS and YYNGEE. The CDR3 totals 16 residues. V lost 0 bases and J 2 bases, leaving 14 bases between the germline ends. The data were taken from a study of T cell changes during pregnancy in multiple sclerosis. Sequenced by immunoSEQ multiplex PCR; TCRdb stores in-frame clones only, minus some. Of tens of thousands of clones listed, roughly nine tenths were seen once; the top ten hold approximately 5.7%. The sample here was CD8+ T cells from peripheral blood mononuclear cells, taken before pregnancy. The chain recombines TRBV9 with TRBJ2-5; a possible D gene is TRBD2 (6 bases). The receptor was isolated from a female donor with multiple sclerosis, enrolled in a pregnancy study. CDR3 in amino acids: CASSVGTTSLQETQYF. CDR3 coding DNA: TGTGCCAGCAGCGTAGGGACTACTTCACTTCAAGAGACCCAGTACTTC.